The TCR beta chain under discussion was sequenced for a study of cytomegalovirus exposure and HLA in healthy donors. Trimming pared 0 bases from V and 0 bases from J, leaving 15 bases between. CDR1 SNHLY and CDR2 FYNNEI come from the germline V gene. CDR3 length: 19 residues. PCR amplification relied on 60 Vbeta primers (plus 13 Jbeta primers). Sequencing was performed with immunoSEQ multiplex PCR; in TCRdb, only in-frame clones are kept and a portion is missing. The table records 100,000 to 150,000 clones, more than 60% of them present only once. The sample was PBMCs. The receptor was isolated from a woman in her forties or fifties in good health and CMV-seropositive. J is TRBJ2-6 and V is TRBV2, with D unresolved. The CDR3 sequence is CASSEALPRSYSGANVLTF. CDR3 coding DNA: TGTGCCAGCAGTGAAGCGCTTCCCAGGTCCTACTCTGGGGCCAACGTCCTGACTTTC.